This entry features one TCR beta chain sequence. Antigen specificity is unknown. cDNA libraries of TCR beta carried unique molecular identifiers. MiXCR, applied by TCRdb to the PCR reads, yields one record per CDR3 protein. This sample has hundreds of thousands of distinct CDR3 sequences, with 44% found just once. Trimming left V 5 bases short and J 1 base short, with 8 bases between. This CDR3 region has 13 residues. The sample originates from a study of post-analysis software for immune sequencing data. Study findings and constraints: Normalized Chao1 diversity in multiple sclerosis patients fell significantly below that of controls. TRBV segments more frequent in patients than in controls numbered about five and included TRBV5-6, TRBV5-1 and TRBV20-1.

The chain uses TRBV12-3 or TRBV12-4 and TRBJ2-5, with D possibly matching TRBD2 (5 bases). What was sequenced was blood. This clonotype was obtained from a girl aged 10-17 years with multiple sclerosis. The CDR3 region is CASSGRAQETQYF. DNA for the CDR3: TGTGCCAGCAGTGGGCGGGCCCAAGAGACCCAGTACTTC.